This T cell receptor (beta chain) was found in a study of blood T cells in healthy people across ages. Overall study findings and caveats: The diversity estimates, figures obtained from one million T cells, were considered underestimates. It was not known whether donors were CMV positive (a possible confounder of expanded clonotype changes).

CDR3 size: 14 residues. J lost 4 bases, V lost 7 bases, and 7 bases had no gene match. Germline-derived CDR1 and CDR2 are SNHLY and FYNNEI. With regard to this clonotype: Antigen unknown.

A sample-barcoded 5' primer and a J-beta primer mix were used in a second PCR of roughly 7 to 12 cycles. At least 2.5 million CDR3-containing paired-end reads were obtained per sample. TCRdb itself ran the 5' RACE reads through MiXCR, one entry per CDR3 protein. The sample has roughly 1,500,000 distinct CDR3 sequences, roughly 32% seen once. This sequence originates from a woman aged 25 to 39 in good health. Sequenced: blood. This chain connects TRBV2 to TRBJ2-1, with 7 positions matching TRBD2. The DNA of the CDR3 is TGTGCCAGCACCACCGAGGGACTATACAATGAGCAGTTCTTC. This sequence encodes CASTTEGLYNEQFF.